One sample yielded the 15 T cell receptor beta chains listed below, sequenced in a study of early T cells in non-severe SARS-CoV-2 infection. TCRdb reprocessed the 5' RACE reads via MiXCR and lists one record per CDR3 protein. The table records about 110,000 distinct CDR3 sequences, 10% to 15% of them present only once. This sample comprised whole blood, obtained at baseline. Every receptor here comes from an adult who was a healthcare worker with PCR-confirmed SARS-CoV-2 infection or an uninfected control (not recorded which).

The chain combines TRBV7-2 with TRBJ2-7; 7 bases agree with TRBD1. J lost 3 bases, V lost 4 bases, and 3 bases had no gene match. Germline-derived CDR1 and CDR2 are SGHTA and FQGNSA. The CDR3 length is 13 residues. CDR3 sequence: CASSSWDSYEQYF. The CDR3 DNA reads as TGTGCCAGCAGCTCCTGGGACAGCTACGAGCAGTACTTC.

The rearrangement joins TRBV5-6 to TRBJ1-5, with TRBD1 as a possible D gene (6 bases). The CDR3 runs 14 residues. Germline assignment: CDR1 SGHDT and CDR2 YYEEEE. V lost 0 bases to trimming and J lost 7 bases, with 11 bases between them. CDR3 sequence: CASSLAGVQQPQHF. CDR3 nucleotide sequence: TGTGCCAGCAGCTTGGCAGGGGTTCAGCAGCCCCAGCATTTT. Filled out from reference TRBV5-6 and TRBJ1-5, the complete variable domain reads DAGVTQSPTHLIKTRGQQVTLRCSPKSGHDTVSWYQQALGQGPQFIFQYYEEEERQRGNFPDRFSGHQFPNYSSELNVNALLLGDSALYLCASSLAGVQQPQHFGDGTRLSIL.

The chain joins TRBV4-1 to TRBJ2-3; no firm D call. V was shortened by 2 bases and J by 1 base, with 10 bases between the two germline ends. Looked up from germline, CDR1 is MGHRA and CDR2 is YSYEKL. CDR3 length: 15 residues. This CDR3 reads CASSQQGRRTDTQYF. The DNA for the CDR3 is TGCGCCAGCAGCCAACAAGGGCGACGCACAGATACGCAGTATTTT.

This clonotype was seen repeatedly, ten times or more. The CDR3 nucleotides read TGTGCCAGCAGCTCCCCCTCTGGGACAGGGAGGAAACTTTACAACTATGGCTACACCTTC. Amino acids: CASSSPSGTGRKLYNYGYTF. The chain uses TRBV7-2 and TRBJ1-2; 9 nucleotides match TRBD1. Losses at the gene ends were 4 bases for V and 2 bases for J; bases not matched to a gene: 20. The germline gives CDR1 SGHTA, CDR2 FQGNSA. The CDR3 sequence is 20 residues long.

A few counts support this clonotype. V and J are TRBV28 and TRBJ2-7, with no clear D. V lost 3 bases and J 4 bases, leaving 10 bases between the germline ends. Germline V gene lookup returns CDR1 MDHEN and CDR2 SYDVKM. The CDR3 spans 13 residues. The CDR3 DNA sequence: TGTGCCAGCAGTTTGGTAATAGGGTACGAGCAGTACTTC. This codes for CASSLVIGYEQYF.

This clonotype was recorded at least ten times. The chain links TRBV20-1 to TRBJ2-1, with 10 bases matching TRBD2. The length of the CDR3 is 15 residues. V shed 0 bases, J shed 9 bases, and the junction held 8 bases outside the gene matches. The germline gives CDR1 DFQATT, CDR2 SNEGSKA (reference sequence). This CDR3 is CSARDPSGRGSEQFF. CDR3 in DNA: TGCAGTGCTAGAGACCCTAGCGGGAGAGGTAGTGAGCAGTTCTTC.

The chain carries TRBV5-1 and TRBJ1-1, with TRBD1 as a possible D gene (5 bases). Germline CDR1 is SGHRS and CDR2 is YFSETQ. CDR3 size: 15 residues. V was pared by 4 bases and J by 3 bases, with 16 bases between. CDR3 sequence reads: CASSPDGGRYTEAFF. In DNA form, the CDR3 reads TGCGCCAGCAGCCCCGACGGGGGGAGGTACACTGAAGCTTTCTTT.

The sample holds a few counts of this clonotype. The chain has TRBV18 and TRBJ2-5, with 11 bases fitting TRBD2. The V segment lost 6 bases and the J segment 2 bases; nucleotides outside the gene matches: 14. In germline, CDR1 is KGHSH, CDR2 LQKENI. This CDR3 spans 18 amino acids. For the CDR3, the DNA is TGTGCCAGCTCCCGTGGACCCCCTGGGACTAGCGGACAAGAGACCCAGTACTTC. Its translation is CASSRGPPGTSGQETQYF.

The table lists this clonotype with a few counts. The chain recombines TRBV30 with TRBJ2-1; D is possibly TRBD2 (5 bases). The V gene lost 1 base and the J gene lost 3 bases, with 10 bases spanning the gap. The CDR3 has 14 residues. CDR1 is GTSNPN and CDR2 is SVGIG in the germline V gene (reference sequence). CDR3 DNA sequence: TGTGCCTGGAGTGACGAAAGCGGCTACAATGAGCAGTTCTTC. Its translation is CAWSDESGYNEQFF.

This clonotype occurred a few times. This chain uses TRBV28 with TRBJ2-4; 7 nucleotides agree with TRBD2. The trim removed 6 bases at V and 7 bases at J, leaving 3 bases unmatched. The CDR3 runs to 12 residues. Germline-derived CDR1 and CDR2 are MDHEN and SYDVKM. CDR3 sequence (DNA): TGTGCCAGCAGCCCCGGGGGGAACATTCAGTACTTC. Translation: CASSPGGNIQYF.

This clonotype appeared a few times. The chain links TRBV2 to TRBJ1-5; 9 positions agree with TRBD1. The V segment lost 6 bases and the J segment 0 bases; nucleotides outside the gene matches: 3. The CDR3 covers 15 residues. Germline CDR1 is SNHLY and CDR2 is FYNNEI. The CDR3 region has the DNA TGTGCCAGCAGGGGGACAGGGATTAGCAATCAGCCCCAGCATTTT. Translated: CASRGTGISNQPQHF.

This clonotype has a handful of counts. The V gene is TRBV20-1, the J gene TRBJ2-7; possibly TRBD2 for D (5 bases). The CDR3 covers 14 residues. Germline V CDR1 and CDR2: DFQATT, SNEGSKA (reference sequence). V lost 3 bases and J 7 bases, leaving 19 bases between the germline ends. The CDR3 DNA sequence: TGCAGTGCTAGTTGGAGGACTTCTTCGGGGGAGCAGTACTTC. This translates into CSASWRTSSGEQYF.

Ten or more counts support this clonotype. The V and J genes are TRBV3-1 and TRBJ2-3; D remains unclear. Germline CDR1 reads LGHDT; CDR2 reads YNNKEL (reference sequence). Between the trimmed V and J ends, which lost 0 bases and 3 bases, there was a span of 10 bases. This CDR3 comprises 15 residues. CDR3 nucleotides: TGTGCCAGCAGCCAAGAGGCAGATAGGACAGATACGCAGTATTTT. Amino acids: CASSQEADRTDTQYF.

V usage is TRBV5-1 and J usage is TRBJ2-5; D is perhaps TRBD2 (5 bases). Germline V lookup: CDR1 SGHRS, CDR2 YFSETQ. This CDR3 is built from 14 residues. With 0 bases removed from V and 4 bases from J, the gap between germline ends came to 10 bases. The CDR3: CASSLEGVGETQYF. The CDR3 nucleotides are TGCGCCAGCAGCTTGGAGGGAGTGGGAGAGACCCAGTACTTC.

In regard to this clonotype: A much larger clone differs from this one at a single base, so this may be a read error. The J gene is TRBJ1-2, the V gene TRBV6-6, with a possible D match to TRBD1 (5 bases). CDR3 length: 13 residues. Germline CDR1 MNHNY, CDR2 SVGAGI (reference sequence). CDR3 bases: TGTGCCAGCAGTAGCCCTGTGGCCCGGGGCTGCACCTTC. This translates into CASSSPVARGCTF.